The rows below give T cell receptor beta chains drawn from one sample of a study of cytomegalovirus exposure and HLA in healthy donors. Here immunoSEQ multiplex PCR was the method, and the copy in TCRdb shows in-frame clones only, minus some. The sample comprises roughly 160,000 clones, roughly 80% of which are singletons, and over 2% rests with the top ten. What was sequenced was PBMCs. The receptors shown here come from a male donor in good health and CMV-seronegative. Each CDR3 is given with its conserved first and last residue. Fields, in order: V gene, clone size, J gene, D gene, CDR3 DNA, CDR3 protein. The D gene is left open where the match is weak. The listing skips clone size in some rows; elsewhere it reads once, few, many or a size class.

v_call: TRBV6-5; clone_size: NA; j_call: TRBJ1-1; d_call: NA; cdr3_nt: TGTGCCAGCAGAGTTGGAGGGCACACTGAAGCTTTCTTT; cdr3_aa: CASRVGGHTEAFF
v_call: TRBV6-5; clone_size: NA; j_call: TRBJ2-5; d_call: NA; cdr3_nt: TGTGCCAGCAGCATGCAAGAGACCCAGTACTTC; cdr3_aa: CASSMQETQYF
v_call: TRBV5-1; clone_size: NA; j_call: TRBJ2-3; d_call: TRBD2; cdr3_nt: TGCGCCAGCAGCCTACGGGGTACTAGCGGGGGGCGGCTGGCAGATACGCAGTATTTT; cdr3_aa: CASSLRGTSGGRLADTQYF
v_call: TRBV5-1; clone_size: NA; j_call: TRBJ2-5; d_call: NA; cdr3_nt: TGCGCCAGCAGCGCGGGTCAAGAGACCCAGTACTTC; cdr3_aa: CASSAGQETQYF
v_call: TRBV5-6; clone_size: NA; j_call: TRBJ1-5; d_call: NA; cdr3_nt: TGTGCCAGCAGCCCAAGAGGCGGGTCTGGTCAGCCCCAGCATTTT; cdr3_aa: CASSPRGGSGQPQHF
v_call: TRBV10-3; clone_size: NA; j_call: TRBJ1-2; d_call: NA; cdr3_nt: TGTGCCATCAGTGAGTCCACGGTCTATGGCTACACCTTC; cdr3_aa: CAISESTVYGYTF
v_call: TRBV20-1; clone_size: NA; j_call: TRBJ1-2; d_call: NA; cdr3_nt: TGCAGTGCTAGAGATCCAGTACGATCCACCTTC; cdr3_aa: CSARDPVRSTF
v_call: TRBV29-1; clone_size: NA; j_call: TRBJ2-7; d_call: NA; cdr3_nt: TGCAGCGCCTACGACAGCTACGAGCAGTACTTC; cdr3_aa: CSAYDSYEQYF
v_call: TRBV7-2; clone_size: NA; j_call: TRBJ1-2; d_call: TRBD1; cdr3_nt: TGTGCCAGCAGCTTGGACAGGGTTGGCTACACCTTC; cdr3_aa: CASSLDRVGYTF
v_call: TRBV18; clone_size: NA; j_call: TRBJ2-2; d_call: NA; cdr3_nt: TGTGCCAGCTCACCGAAGACCTCCCCGGGGTTCGCCGGGGAGCTGTTTTTT; cdr3_aa: CASSPKTSPGFAGELFF
v_call: TRBV5-6; clone_size: NA; j_call: TRBJ2-7; d_call: NA; cdr3_nt: TGTGCCAGCAGCTTCCGCGTAACCGAGCAGTACTTC; cdr3_aa: CASSFRVTEQYF
v_call: TRBV30; clone_size: NA; j_call: TRBJ2-5; d_call: NA; cdr3_nt: TGTGCCTGGAGTAGGACACAACAAGAGACCCAGTACTTC; cdr3_aa: CAWSRTQQETQYF
v_call: TRBV27; clone_size: NA; j_call: TRBJ2-3; d_call: NA; cdr3_nt: TGTGCCAGCAGTCCACTAGGGAGCACAGATACGCAGTATTTT; cdr3_aa: CASSPLGSTDTQYF
v_call: TRBV14; clone_size: few; j_call: TRBJ2-5; d_call: NA; cdr3_nt: TGTGCCAGCAGCCAAGGGCCCCCGAGGACAGTCCGAGAGACCCAGTACTTC; cdr3_aa: CASSQGPPRTVRETQYF
v_call: TRBV7-2; clone_size: NA; j_call: TRBJ2-1; d_call: NA; cdr3_nt: TGTGCCAGCAGACGGACCCCGGGACTCACCTACAATGAGCAGTTCTTC; cdr3_aa: CASRRTPGLTYNEQFF
v_call: TRBV19; clone_size: NA; j_call: TRBJ1-1; d_call: NA; cdr3_nt: TGTGCCAGTAGGTTTAATACTGAAGCTTTCTTT; cdr3_aa: CASRFNTEAFF
v_call: TRBV6-5; clone_size: NA; j_call: TRBJ1-5; d_call: NA; cdr3_nt: TGTGCCAGCAGCCCAGTGGCGGGCGGCCAGCCCCAGCATTTT; cdr3_aa: CASSPVAGGQPQHF
v_call: TRBV7-2; clone_size: NA; j_call: TRBJ1-1; d_call: NA; cdr3_nt: TGTGCCAGCAGCTTAGCGCGGGGAATGAACACTGAAGCTTTCTTT; cdr3_aa: CASSLARGMNTEAFF
v_call: TRBV7-9; clone_size: few; j_call: TRBJ1-2; d_call: NA; cdr3_nt: TGTGCCAGCAGCTTCGGCAGGGTTAATGGCTACACCTTC; cdr3_aa: CASSFGRVNGYTF
v_call: TRBV27; clone_size: NA; j_call: TRBJ2-7; d_call: TRBD1; cdr3_nt: TGTGCCAGCAGTGAACCGGGACAGAGAACAGGCGAGCAGTACTTC; cdr3_aa: CASSEPGQRTGEQYF
v_call: TRBV6-1; clone_size: NA; j_call: TRBJ2-5; d_call: TRBD2; cdr3_nt: TGTGCCAGCGGGAGAGCGGGGGGGACGACCCAGTACTTC; cdr3_aa: CASGRAGGTTQYF
v_call: TRBV7-2; clone_size: NA; j_call: TRBJ2-6; d_call: TRBD1; cdr3_nt: TGTGCCAGCAGATACCGGGACAGCGAACCGGCTGGGGCCAACGTCCTGACTTTC; cdr3_aa: CASRYRDSEPAGANVLTF
v_call: TRBV5-1; clone_size: NA; j_call: TRBJ1-2; d_call: NA; cdr3_nt: TGCGCCAGCGCCTCCGGGCCAGAAGAGACGCGGGCGGGAGGCTACACCTTC; cdr3_aa: CASASGPEETRAGGYTF
v_call: TRBV4-3; clone_size: NA; j_call: TRBJ2-7; d_call: TRBD1; cdr3_nt: TGCGCCAGCAGCCAAGCCGGGACAGGCACCTACGAGCAGTACTTC; cdr3_aa: CASSQAGTGTYEQYF
v_call: TRBV2; clone_size: NA; j_call: TRBJ1-5; d_call: NA; cdr3_nt: TGTGCCAGCGGGAGGGATGGTAGCAATCAGCCCCAGCATTTT; cdr3_aa: CASGRDGSNQPQHF
v_call: TRBV9; clone_size: NA; j_call: TRBJ1-2; d_call: TRBD1; cdr3_nt: TGTGCCAGCAGCGCCCGGGACAGTGGCTACACCTTC; cdr3_aa: CASSARDSGYTF
v_call: TRBV9; clone_size: NA; j_call: TRBJ2-5; d_call: NA; cdr3_nt: TGTGCCAGCAGCGTAGCATTGGGGGGAGAGACCCAGTACTTC; cdr3_aa: CASSVALGGETQYF
v_call: TRBV5-4; clone_size: once; j_call: TRBJ2-2; d_call: NA; cdr3_nt: TGTGCCAGCAGCTTGACGCGACTCCAAAACACCGGGGAGCTGTTTTTT; cdr3_aa: CASSLTRLQNTGELFF
v_call: TRBV4-3; clone_size: once; j_call: TRBJ2-3; d_call: NA; cdr3_nt: TGCGCCAGCAGCCGCGCGGGGTATAGCACAGATACGCAGTATTTT; cdr3_aa: CASSRAGYSTDTQYF
v_call: TRBV6-1; clone_size: NA; j_call: TRBJ1-1; d_call: NA; cdr3_nt: TGTGCCAGCAGTGCGACAGTTAACACTGAAGCTTTCTTT; cdr3_aa: CASSATVNTEAFF
v_call: TRBV2; clone_size: NA; j_call: TRBJ2-3; d_call: NA; cdr3_nt: TGTGCCAGCAAAGAACAGGCCCGTTTAGGTACGCAGTATTTT; cdr3_aa: CASKEQARLGTQYF
v_call: TRBV14; clone_size: NA; j_call: TRBJ2-6; d_call: NA; cdr3_nt: TGTGCCAGCAGCCAACTTAATTATCGAGCGTCTGGGGCCAACGTCCTGACTTTC; cdr3_aa: CASSQLNYRASGANVLTF
v_call: TRBV4-3; clone_size: few; j_call: TRBJ1-1; d_call: NA; cdr3_nt: TGCGCCAGCAGCCAAGATTGGTCAGAGAACACTGAAGCTTTCTTT; cdr3_aa: CASSQDWSENTEAFF
v_call: TRBV9; clone_size: NA; j_call: TRBJ2-1; d_call: NA; cdr3_nt: TGTGCCAGCAGCGTAGCTTTCGGGTACAATGAGCAGTTCTTC; cdr3_aa: CASSVAFGYNEQFF
v_call: TRBV4-1; clone_size: NA; j_call: TRBJ1-5; d_call: NA; cdr3_nt: TGCGCCAGCAGCCAAGAAGAAGGGGATCAGCCCCAGCATTTT; cdr3_aa: CASSQEEGDQPQHF
v_call: TRBV18; clone_size: NA; j_call: TRBJ2-4; d_call: NA; cdr3_nt: TGTGCCAGCTCACCAGGGCAAAACATTCAGTACTTC; cdr3_aa: CASSPGQNIQYF
v_call: TRBV5-4; clone_size: NA; j_call: TRBJ2-1; d_call: TRBD1; cdr3_nt: TGTGCCAGCAGCCTCCGGACAGGAAACTCCTACAATGAGCAGTTCTTC; cdr3_aa: CASSLRTGNSYNEQFF
v_call: TRBV2; clone_size: once; j_call: TRBJ1-2; d_call: NA; cdr3_nt: TGTGCCAGCAGCTCAGCGGCCGTTCGAGGAAACTATGGCTACACCTTC; cdr3_aa: CASSSAAVRGNYGYTF
v_call: TRBV19; clone_size: NA; j_call: TRBJ1-1; d_call: NA; cdr3_nt: TGTGCCAGTAGTATAGGTCAGAACACTGAAGCTTTCTTT; cdr3_aa: CASSIGQNTEAFF
v_call: TRBV5-6; clone_size: once; j_call: TRBJ1-4; d_call: NA; cdr3_nt: TGTGCCAGCAGCCCCGTAGGAGCCTACAAACTGTTTTTT; cdr3_aa: CASSPVGAYKLFF
v_call: TRBV18; clone_size: NA; j_call: TRBJ2-7; d_call: TRBD1; cdr3_nt: TGTGCCAGCTCACCCGGGACAGGGGGCGAGCAGTACTTC; cdr3_aa: CASSPGTGGEQYF
v_call: TRBV7-6; clone_size: NA; j_call: TRBJ2-7; d_call: NA; cdr3_nt: TGTGCCAGCAGCCCTATGCAATTCCCCGGGGTTGAGCAGTACTTC; cdr3_aa: CASSPMQFPGVEQYF
v_call: TRBV30; clone_size: NA; j_call: TRBJ1-4; d_call: TRBD1; cdr3_nt: TGTGCCTGGGACAGGGAGAATGAAAAACTGTTTTTT; cdr3_aa: CAWDRENEKLFF
v_call: TRBV18; clone_size: NA; j_call: TRBJ1-6; d_call: NA; cdr3_nt: TGTGCCAGCTCACCATCCGGGCCAGGAGGTAATTCACCCCTCCACTTT; cdr3_aa: CASSPSGPGGNSPLHF
v_call: TRBV9; clone_size: NA; j_call: TRBJ1-4; d_call: TRBD1; cdr3_nt: TGTGCCAGCAGCGTTGCAGGGGGCACTAATGAAAAACTGTTTTTT; cdr3_aa: CASSVAGGTNEKLFF
v_call: TRBV29-1; clone_size: NA; j_call: TRBJ1-1; d_call: NA; cdr3_nt: TGCAGCGTTGAAGTTGCGGGGGGTTACACTGAAGCTTTCTTT; cdr3_aa: CSVEVAGGYTEAFF
v_call: TRBV4-1; clone_size: once; j_call: TRBJ2-1; d_call: NA; cdr3_nt: TGCGCCAGCAGCCAAGATGATCAGGGGGGACTTGAGCAGTTCTTC; cdr3_aa: CASSQDDQGGLEQFF
v_call: TRBV7-2; clone_size: NA; j_call: TRBJ1-2; d_call: TRBD1; cdr3_nt: TGTGCCAGCAGGGGACAGTCCCGGGCTGGCTACACCTTC; cdr3_aa: CASRGQSRAGYTF
v_call: TRBV11-2; clone_size: once; j_call: TRBJ1-6; d_call: TRBD1; cdr3_nt: TGTGCCAGCAGCTCCGGACAGGGAGGTTCACCCCTCCACTTT; cdr3_aa: CASSSGQGGSPLHF
v_call: TRBV15; clone_size: NA; j_call: TRBJ1-2; d_call: TRBD1; cdr3_nt: TGTGCCACCAGCAGAGCAAAGGGAGGGACAGGCAGAAAAACTTACACCTTC; cdr3_aa: CATSRAKGGTGRKTYTF
v_call: TRBV20-1; clone_size: NA; j_call: TRBJ1-2; d_call: NA; cdr3_nt: TGCAGTGCGATGGCAGGTGTGGGCTACACCTTC; cdr3_aa: CSAMAGVGYTF
v_call: TRBV6-1; clone_size: few; j_call: TRBJ1-4; d_call: TRBD1; cdr3_nt: TGTGCCAGCAGTTCGGGACAGGGGAATGAAAAACTGTTTTTT; cdr3_aa: CASSSGQGNEKLFF
v_call: TRBV5-1; clone_size: NA; j_call: TRBJ2-2; d_call: NA; cdr3_nt: TGCGCCAGCAGCTTACTCCAGGAGAACACCGGGGAGCTGTTTTTT; cdr3_aa: CASSLLQENTGELFF